A selection of T cell receptor beta chains follows, all from one sample in a study of human thymus T cells. Using immunoSEQ multiplex PCR, the repertoire was profiled, and TCRdb retains in-frame clones only, with some absent. The data hold about 130,000 clones, with around 94% observed a single time. The sequencing input was thymus tissue. These receptors were taken from a boy under three years old with a congenital heart defect but otherwise immunologically healthy. The CDR3 runs from the conserved cysteine through the conserved F or W. Only part of the rows carry a size: once, few, many, or a class if the clone is expanded.

V gene	J gene	clone size	CDR3 protein
TRBV2	TRBJ2-7	-	CASSEAYEQYF
TRBV7-4	TRBJ2-5	-	CASSLVPNETQYF
TRBV4-1	TRBJ1-3	once	CASSQEYRGMDTIYF
TRBV5-6	TRBJ2-1	-	CASSHTYRSVIDEQFF
TRBV5-4	TRBJ2-7	-	CASSLASGLLSYEQYF
TRBV5-1	TRBJ2-3	-	CASSVVTSGVGVDTQYF
TRBV6-4	TRBJ1-2	-	CASSESHNRGSRDGYTF
TRBV15	TRBJ2-7	-	CATSREIRKSSYEQYF
TRBV5-1	TRBJ2-3	once	CASKRSTDTQYF
TRBV15	TRBJ2-7	-	CATSRVHPGGLPYEQYF
TRBV10-1	TRBJ1-1	-	CASSGGAFWALDTEAFF
TRBV4-1	TRBJ1-6	-	CASSQVGSGTSWTLHF
TRBV7-9	TRBJ1-1	-	CASSLWGGEGTEAFF
TRBV10-3	TRBJ2-2	once	CATSGVGSSGELFF
TRBV11-2	TRBJ2-7	-	CASSFHRLLAVPVGREQYF
TRBV6-6	TRBJ2-5	-	CASSYIRDRRETQYF
TRBV7-6	TRBJ2-7	once	CASSPLDGAYEQYF
TRBV15	TRBJ1-6	-	CATSTGLRSSYNSPLHF
TRBV19	TRBJ2-1	-	CASSIGTDSYNEQFF
TRBV5-4	TRBJ2-1	-	CASSLGDLHNEQFF
TRBV7-9	TRBJ2-5	-	CASSSRTSGETQYF
TRBV4-1	TRBJ1-5	-	CASSQDMGRGLGQPQHF
TRBV6-6	TRBJ2-7	once	CATATWGYEQYF
TRBV19	TRBJ2-5	-	CASSPRLARGKTQYF
TRBV6-6	TRBJ1-1	-	CASSYFPELNTEAFF
TRBV28	TRBJ2-3	-	CASSPGPYSTDTQYF
TRBV5-6	TRBJ1-1	-	CASSVRSDRGPEAFF
TRBV14	TRBJ1-3	-	CASSRAQGSGNTIYF
TRBV4-1	TRBJ2-7	-	CASSQVTGGNYEQYF
TRBV5-6	TRBJ1-2	-	CASSYPTRDRIGYTF
TRBV28	TRBJ2-7	-	CASSSHRGHYEQYF
TRBV9	TRBJ1-2	-	CASSPRWGQDGYTF
TRBV10-2	TRBJ2-5	-	CASSVGLAPSQETQYF
TRBV10-1	TRBJ1-2	-	CASSPYGYTF
TRBV6-5	TRBJ2-2	-	CASRPTAGELFF
TRBV6-1	TRBJ2-3	-	CASSEDRSGDGVGDTQYF
TRBV6-5	TRBJ2-1	-	CASSYVRQKNYNEQFF
TRBV9	TRBJ2-2	-	CASSPRDLKAGELFF
TRBV11-2	TRBJ1-6	-	CASSLGGTGESPLHF
TRBV28	TRBJ1-6	-	CASSLGGSNSPLHF
TRBV5-1	TRBJ2-3	-	CASSLSLDTQYF
TRBV5-4	TRBJ2-5	-	CASSFRSGDYQETQYF
TRBV2	TRBJ1-5	-	CASSDRGAGQPQHF
TRBV4-2	TRBJ2-1	-	CASSARTANNEQFF
TRBV4-3	TRBJ2-5	-	CASSQEVEEETQYF
TRBV6-1	TRBJ1-1	-	CASSDPHRGRWTEAFF
TRBV4-1	TRBJ2-5	-	CASSGRQGVVDETQYF
TRBV28	TRBJ1-5	-	CASSRRQSNQPQHF
TRBV28	TRBJ1-3	once	CASSRLGSSGNTIYF
TRBV29-1	TRBJ1-2	-	CSVDPGQQTYGYTF
TRBV10-3	TRBJ1-1	-	CAIKPARQPNMNTEAFF
TRBV15	TRBJ2-7	-	CATSRVPWTSGGSYEQYF
TRBV4-2	TRBJ2-3	-	CASSQARGGYEDTQYF
TRBV7-9	TRBJ2-5	once	CASIQTSGLAGGLVETQYF
TRBV28	TRBJ1-4	-	CASSIHRGGTNEKLFF
TRBV11-2	TRBJ1-1	-	CASSFRALNTEAFF
TRBV5-1	TRBJ1-2	-	CASSASGEDGYTF
TRBV4-1	TRBJ2-2	-	CASSHNRGTGELFF